Below are 20 T cell receptor beta chains sequenced from a single sample in a study of CD4 T cells in relation to SARS-CoV-2 and coronaviruses. No antigen has been identified for these receptors. Assay: immunoSEQ multiplex PCR; the TCRdb copy retains only in-frame clones and omits some. The sample records some 45,000 clones, about 80% being singletons. The source material was naive CD4+ T cells from PBMCs, cultured in vitro. Described subset: naive CD4+ T cells isolated by negative enrichment. Receptors originate from an adult with COVID-19.

CDR3 bases: TGTGCCAGCTCACCATCCGACGGGACGACCTACGAGCAGTACTTC. It specifies CASSPSDGTTYEQYF. The rearrangement uses TRBV18 and TRBJ2-7; possibly TRBD1 or TRBD2 for D (5 bases each). Trimming took off 2 bases at V and 2 bases at J, with 13 bases between the two ends. Germline V gives CDR1 KGHSH, CDR2 LQKENI. The CDR3 extends over 15 amino acids.

The chain combines TRBV6-2 or TRBV6-3 with TRBJ2-3; TRBD2 agrees at 15 bases. Germline values: CDR1 MNHEY, CDR2 SVGEGT. Trimming cost V 6 bases and J 1 base; bases outside gene matches: 11. The CDR3 sequence is 19 residues long. The CDR3 protein is CASSQRGTSGRLCTDTQYF. The CDR3 nucleotides are TGTGCCAGCAGCCAAAGGGGGACTAGCGGGAGGTTGTGCACAGATACGCAGTATTTT.

This clone was counted once. J is TRBJ2-2 and V is TRBV3-1 (or the pseudogene TRBV3-2); unclear D gene. Deletions cut 4 bases from V and 6 bases from J, with 6 bases between. The CDR3 contains 12 residues. The V gene's germline CDR1 is LGHDT and CDR2 YNNKEL (reference sequence). CDR3 DNA sequence: TGTGCCAGCAGCCCCCCTTCCGGGGAGCTGTTTTTT. It specifies CASSPPSGELFF.

The chain links TRBV3-1 (or the pseudogene TRBV3-2) to TRBJ2-7; D is ambiguous. Looked up from germline, CDR1 is LGHDT and CDR2 is YNNKEL (reference sequence). The V and J ends lost 1 base and 7 bases respectively, with 8 bases between them. The CDR3 extends over 12 amino acids. CDR3 residues: CASSQVIEEQYF. CDR3 in DNA: TGTGCCAGCAGCCAAGTCATAGAAGAGCAGTACTTC.

The chain uses TRBV24-1 and TRBJ2-1, with TRBD2 identical over 9 bases. The V and J ends lost 3 bases and 4 bases, in that order; junction bases with no gene match: 9. Per the germline V gene, CDR1 is KGHDR and CDR2 is SFDVKD. The CDR3 spans 17 residues. CDR3 in amino acids: CATSDRASGKKYNEQFF. The CDR3 DNA sequence: TGTGCCACCAGTGATCGGGCTAGCGGGAAAAAGTACAATGAGCAGTTCTTC.

The J gene is TRBJ2-2, the V gene TRBV4-1; 10 bases align to TRBD2. With 0 bases clipped from V and 6 bases from J, the junction kept 7 bases outside the gene matches. The length of the CDR3 is 17 residues. CDR1 MGHRA and CDR2 YSYEKL come from the germline V gene. The CDR3 loop is CASSQDSSGRAPGELFF. The CDR3, as DNA: TGCGCCAGCAGCCAAGATTCGAGCGGGAGGGCCCCCGGGGAGCTGTTTTTT.

The rearrangement joins TRBV6-5 to TRBJ2-1; TRBD1 or TRBD2 may be the D gene (5 bases each). V gave up 10 bases and J gave up 9 bases, with 13 bases separating them. The germline gives CDR1 MNHEY, CDR2 SVGAGI. This CDR3 is 11 amino acids long. CDR3: CAISHGAEQFF. The CDR3 bases are TGTGCCATCAGCCACGGGGCTGAGCAGTTCTTC.

The chain uses TRBV11-1 and TRBJ2-1; 8 bases agree with TRBD1. The CDR3 has 16 amino acids. Germline V gene lookup returns CDR1 SGHAT and CDR2 FQDESV (reference sequence). Germline trimming cut 1 base from V and 8 bases from J; bases unmatched to any gene: 10. CDR3 sequence: CASSLGTGGWVDEQFF. The CDR3 DNA reads TGTGCCAGCAGCTTAGGAACAGGGGGTTGGGTGGATGAGCAGTTCTTC.

For the CDR3, the DNA is TGTGCCAGCAGCCGATCCGGGACTAGCGGTCCAGGTGATACGCAGTATTTT. Translated, it gives CASSRSGTSGPGDTQYF. V and J are TRBV14 and TRBJ2-3; 11 positions agree with TRBD2. Germline CDR1 is SGHDN and CDR2 is FVKESK. This CDR3 comprises 17 residues. With 4 bases clipped from V and 6 bases from J, the junction kept 12 bases outside the gene matches.

V and J are TRBV27 and TRBJ1-2; 10 bases fit TRBD1. The CDR3 covers 15 residues. After removal of 5 bases from V and 8 bases from J, the junction contained 11 bases not matched to a gene. CDR1 is MNHEY and CDR2 is SMNVEV in the germline V gene (reference sequence). The CDR3 spells CASSRSGQGNRGYTF. DNA for the CDR3: TGTGCCAGCAGTCGATCGGGACAGGGGAATAGGGGCTACACCTTC.

This clone was counted between two and nine times. The rearrangement uses TRBV30 and TRBJ1-4, with D maybe TRBD1 (5 bases). Germline V gives CDR1 GTSNPN, CDR2 SVGIG (reference sequence). The CDR3 consists of 12 residues. Between the trimmed V and J ends, which lost 5 bases and 8 bases, there was a span of 12 bases. CDR3: CAWDRGDEKLFF. As DNA, the CDR3 is TGTGCCTGGGATAGGGGAGACGAAAAACTGTTTTTT.

This chain links TRBV5-1 with TRBJ2-2; 11 bases fit TRBD2. Germline CDR1 SGHRS, CDR2 YFSETQ. V lost 1 base, J lost 3 bases, and 8 bases stayed unmatched. The CDR3 totals 18 residues. The CDR3 DNA reads TGCGCCAGCAGCTTGACTAGCGGGAGAAGGAGGGACACCGGGGAGCTGTTTTTT. It codes for CASSLTSGRRRDTGELFF.

The table lists this clone with a few counts. The V call is TRBV7-8, the J call TRBJ2-1, with unresolved D. V was pared by 0 bases and J by 4 bases, with 7 bases between. CDR1 SGHVS and CDR2 FQNEAQ come from the germline V gene. This CDR3 has 14 amino acids. The CDR3 here is CASSLAHLYNEQFF. DNA of the CDR3: TGTGCCAGCAGCTTAGCGCACTTGTACAATGAGCAGTTCTTC.

The rearrangement uses TRBV5-4 and TRBJ2-2; TRBD2 matches at 7 bases. This CDR3 has 16 residues. Germline V gene lookup returns CDR1 SGHNT and CDR2 YYREEE (reference sequence). The ends lost 5 bases at V and 5 bases at J; junction bases unmatched: 12. This CDR3 reads CASRSIGASGTGELFF. As DNA, the CDR3 is TGTGCCAGCAGGAGTATAGGGGCTAGCGGTACCGGGGAGCTGTTTTTT. Using reference TRBV5-4 and TRBJ2-2 for the parts outside the CDR3, the full variable domain is ETGVTQSPTHLIKTRGQQVTLRCSSQSGHNTVSWYQQALGQGPQFIFQYYREEENGRGNFPPRFSGLQFPNYSSELNVNALELDDSALYLCASRSIGASGTGELFFGEGSRLTVL.

CDR3 sequence (DNA): TGTGCCAGCAGCTTAGGGCTGGGCGAGCAGTACTTC. This codes for CASSLGLGEQYF. The chain uses TRBV7-9 and TRBJ2-7; unclear D gene. Looked up from germline, CDR1 is SEHNR and CDR2 is FQNEAQ (reference sequence). The V gene lost 1 base and the J gene lost 6 bases, with 7 bases spanning the gap. The CDR3 spans 12 residues.

The rearrangement joins TRBV19 to TRBJ2-7; 9 bases match TRBD1. Germline CDR1 LNHDA, CDR2 SQIVND (reference sequence). The ends lost 1 base at V and 4 bases at J; junction bases unmatched: 5. The CDR3 has 15 residues. CDR3 sequence: CASSIGQGVSYEQYF. DNA of the CDR3: TGTGCCAGTAGTATAGGACAGGGGGTGTCGTACGAGCAGTACTTC.

In the case of this clone: Distinct nucleotide sequences in the sample also encode this CDR3. The chain joins TRBV30 to TRBJ2-3; 8 nucleotides agree with TRBD2. V dropped 2 bases and J dropped 0; count of bases not matched to a gene: 1. The CDR3 is 14 residues long. Germline V lookup: CDR1 GTSNPN, CDR2 SVGIG (reference sequence). The CDR3 sequence is CAWSRTSSTDTQYF. CDR3 nucleotide sequence: TGTGCCTGGAGTAGGACTAGCAGCACAGATACGCAGTATTTT.

The rearrangement joins TRBV7-3 to TRBJ2-1, with TRBD2 identical over 9 bases. Looked up from germline, CDR1 is SGHTA and CDR2 is FQGTGA. The CDR3 spans 15 residues. V was pared by 5 bases and J by 9 bases, with 11 bases of the junction left unmatched. The CDR3 reads CASSPVAGEAGEQFF. CDR3 sequence (DNA): TGTGCCAGCAGCCCCGTAGCGGGAGAGGCGGGTGAGCAGTTCTTC.

The CDR3 is CASSYRRTSGSRGAEQFF. CDR3 nucleotides: TGTGCCAGCAGCTACAGGAGGACTAGCGGGAGTAGGGGCGCTGAGCAGTTCTTC. The V call is TRBV7-9, the J call TRBJ2-1, with TRBD2 matching 13 bases. Germline V lookup: CDR1 SEHNR, CDR2 FQNEAQ (reference sequence). With V trimmed by 4 bases and J by 9 bases, 15 bases remained unmatched. The CDR3 contains 18 residues.

The J gene is TRBJ1-5, the V gene TRBV6-5; weak D call: TRBD1 (6 bases). The CDR3 runs to 12 residues. Germline V gene sequence: CDR1 MNHEY, CDR2 SVGAGI. Trimming stripped 11 bases from V and 4 bases from J, with 12 bases between. CDR3 nucleotides: TGTGCCGCCAGGGGTGAAAATCAGCCCCAGCATTTT. This translates into CAARGENQPQHF.